These 27 T cell receptor beta chains share one sample of origin, sequenced in a study of molecular identifiers for immune sequencing clone quantification. Each CDR3 protein is one row after TCRdb ran MiXCR on the PCR reads. The repertoire consists of approximately 550,000 distinct CDR3 sequences, with about 22% occurring once and the leading ten covering 0.7% to 0.95%. Sequencing input: naive CD8+ T cells from blood, with Jurkat cell RNA spiked in. Subset denoted: FACS-sorted CD8+CD4-CCR7+CD45RA+ naive T cells. Source of these receptors: a human donor in good health. Some libraries in this study had Jurkat cell RNA spiked in.

This clonotype was seen at least ten times. The CDR3 bases are TGCGCCAGCAGCTTGGACAGGGGGCTTACTGAAGCTTTCTTT. Translation: CASSLDRGLTEAFF. The V and J genes are TRBV5-1 and TRBJ1-1; 9 nucleotides line up with TRBD1. CDR1 SGHRS and CDR2 YFSETQ come from the germline V gene. V lost 0 bases to trimming and J lost 5 bases; unmatched junction nucleotides: 2. The CDR3 runs 14 residues.

This clonotype has at least ten counts. The chain couples TRBV5-1 to TRBJ2-3; a weak D match, TRBD1 (5 bases). This CDR3 comprises 16 residues. Germline V gives CDR1 SGHRS, CDR2 YFSETQ. V was shortened by 0 bases and J by 8 bases, with 19 bases between the two germline ends. The CDR3 here is CASSLEFGRAVGTQYF. CDR3 DNA sequence: TGCGCCAGCAGCTTGGAATTCGGCAGGGCGGTGGGTACGCAGTATTTT.

The chain employs TRBV27 and TRBJ2-1; the D call may be TRBD1 or TRBD2 (5 bases each). V lost 6 bases, J lost 4 bases, and 13 bases lay in between. This CDR3 spans 14 amino acids. In germline, CDR1 is MNHEY, CDR2 SMNVEV (reference sequence). This CDR3 is CASRPGTEYNEQFF. The CDR3 bases are TGTGCCAGCAGGCCCGGGACGGAGTACAATGAGCAGTTCTTC.

This clonotype was seen a few times. The chain carries TRBV6-2 or TRBV6-3 and TRBJ2-3; the D call may be TRBD1 or TRBD2 (5 bases each). V lost 2 bases, J lost 2 bases, and 17 bases lay in between. Germline values: CDR1 MNHEY, CDR2 SVGEGT. The CDR3 loop spans 17 amino acids. Written as DNA, the CDR3 is TGTGCCAGCAGTTACGAAGTGGGGCTAGCCAACACAGATACGCAGTATTTT. This encodes CASSYEVGLANTDTQYF.

This clonotype is a singleton in its sample. The chain links TRBV9 to TRBJ2-3; D is perhaps TRBD1 or TRBD2 (5 bases each). V was shortened by 0 bases and J by 6 bases, with 14 bases between the two germline ends. Germline V lookup: CDR1 SGDLS, CDR2 YYNGEE. This CDR3 comprises 15 residues. DNA for the CDR3: TGTGCCAGCAGCGTAGGTAGGGGAGTTTCGGATACGCAGTATTTT. This sequence encodes CASSVGRGVSDTQYF.

In its sample, this clonotype was seen a few times. The chain uses TRBV5-5 and TRBJ2-7, with D perhaps given as TRBD1 or TRBD2 (5 bases each). V was shortened by 3 bases and J by 1 base, with 11 bases between the two germline ends. Germline V gives CDR1 SGHKS, CDR2 YYEKEE (reference sequence). The CDR3 contains 14 residues. CDR3 residues: CASSYYGASYEQYF. CDR3 DNA: TGTGCCAGCAGCTATTACGGGGCGTCCTACGAGCAGTACTTC.

Many counts were recorded for this clonotype. The rearrangement uses TRBV13 and TRBJ1-2; D is possibly TRBD1 (5 bases). V lost 3 bases and J 2 bases, leaving 7 bases between the germline ends. There are 13 residues in the CDR3. Germline lookup yields CDR1 PRHDT and CDR2 FYEKMQ (reference sequence). The CDR3 reads CASSLTDNYGYTF. In DNA form, the CDR3 reads TGTGCCAGCAGCTTGACAGACAACTATGGCTACACCTTC.

The chain uses TRBV20-1 and TRBJ2-7; a weak D match, TRBD2 (6 bases). Trimming removed 3 bases at V and 3 bases at J, with 15 bases between. The length of the CDR3 is 14 residues. CDR1 is DFQATT and CDR2 is SNEGSKA in the germline V gene (reference sequence). The CDR3 nucleotides are TGCAGTGCTAGCCCTCGGGACTCATACTACGAGCAGTACTTC. This gives the protein CSASPRDSYYEQYF.

The chain combines TRBV4-2 with TRBJ2-2; maybe TRBD1 (6 bases). The CDR3 extends over 15 amino acids. V dropped 4 bases and J dropped 8 bases, with 17 bases sitting between them. Germline V lookup: CDR1 LGHNA, CDR2 YNFKEQ. CDR3 nucleotide sequence: TGTGCCAGCAGCCGCCCGGCAGGGGTAGAAGGGGAGCTGTTTTTT. It translates to CASSRPAGVEGELFF.

This clonotype was counted ten times or more. J is TRBJ2-7 and V is TRBV29-1, with a possible D match to TRBD1 (6 bases). The CDR3 is 14 residues long. Germline V gives CDR1 SQVTM, CDR2 ANQGSEA. V was cut by 1 base and J by 4 bases, with 14 bases left in between. The CDR3 sequence: CSVEGTGFEYEQYF. CDR3 bases: TGCAGCGTTGAAGGTACAGGGTTCGAGTACGAGCAGTACTTC.

The chain links TRBV6-2 or TRBV6-3 to TRBJ2-7; no clear D. Germline assignment: CDR1 MNHEY and CDR2 SVGEGT. V shed 0 bases and J shed 3 bases, with 6 bases lying between them. This CDR3 contains 13 residues. CDR3: CASSYSKDYEQYF. The CDR3 region has the DNA TGTGCCAGCAGTTACTCGAAAGACTACGAGCAGTACTTC.

V is TRBV3-1 and J is TRBJ2-3; D may be TRBD2 (6 bases). Trimming removed 4 bases at V and 1 base at J, with 18 bases between. This CDR3 contains 17 residues. Germline CDR1 is LGHDT and CDR2 is YNNKEL (reference sequence). The CDR3 bases are TGTGCCAGCAGCCGAGAGCTTCGCGGGATAGGCACAGATACGCAGTATTTT. It yields the protein CASSRELRGIGTDTQYF.

This clonotype was detected only a few times. This sequence joins TRBV27 and TRBJ2-1; D perhaps matches TRBD1 (6 bases). The CDR3 runs 13 residues. V was cut by 6 bases and J by 10 bases, with 16 bases left in between. Germline loops: CDR1 MNHEY, CDR2 SMNVEV (reference sequence). Here the CDR3 reads CASSPGTLREQFF. The CDR3 nucleotides are TGTGCCAGCAGCCCCGGGACATTGAGGGAGCAGTTCTTC.

The sample holds many counts of this clonotype. V usage is TRBV3-1 and J usage is TRBJ1-1, with D perhaps TRBD1 (5 bases). The CDR3 contains 15 residues. CDR1 and CDR2 from the germline V gene are LGHDT and YNNKEL (reference sequence). Trimming pared 0 bases from V and 0 bases from J, leaving 8 bases between. The CDR3 bases are TGTGCCAGCAGCCAAGATGACAGCATGAACACTGAAGCTTTCTTT. This codes for CASSQDDSMNTEAFF.

At least ten counts were recorded for this clonotype. The J gene is TRBJ1-5, the V gene TRBV6-5; 11 nucleotides match TRBD1. The CDR3 totals 15 residues. The germline V gene encodes CDR1 MNHEY and CDR2 SVGAGI. V lost 6 bases and J lost 1; bases outside the gene matches: 2. The CDR3 spells CASRGTGGSNQPQHF. CDR3 in DNA: TGTGCCAGCAGGGGGACAGGGGGAAGCAATCAGCCCCAGCATTTT.

Many counts were recorded for this clonotype. This rearrangement joins TRBV20-1 to TRBJ1-1; perhaps TRBD1 as D (5 bases). The CDR3 covers 15 residues. V was clipped by 1 base and J by 1 base, with 13 bases between them. CDR1 is DFQATT and CDR2 is SNEGSKA in the germline V gene (reference sequence). The CDR3 coding sequence is TGCAGTGCTAGAGCCCGCAGGGCCCCGAACACTGAAGCTTTCTTT. Encoded protein: CSARARRAPNTEAFF.

The table lists this clonotype with many counts. The V call is TRBV27, the J call TRBJ2-4; D unresolved. This CDR3 is 15 amino acids long. Trimming removed 7 bases from V and 1 base from J, with 14 bases in between. Per germline, CDR1 MNHEY and CDR2 SMNVEV (reference sequence). The CDR3 loop reads CASTSIGLAKNIQYF. The DNA of the CDR3 is TGTGCCAGCACGTCTATCGGTCTGGCCAAAAACATTCAGTACTTC.

The chain uses TRBV4-1 and TRBJ2-2; D uncertain. This CDR3 is built from 15 residues. Germline CDR1 and CDR2: MGHRA and YSYEKL. V was clipped by 1 base and J by 2 bases, with 8 bases between them. CDR3 sequence reads: CASSQVATNTGELFF. The CDR3 coding sequence is TGCGCCAGCAGCCAAGTGGCGACTAACACCGGGGAGCTGTTTTTT.

This clonotype was seen a single time. The V call is TRBV3-1, the J call TRBJ2-1; no firm D call. Per the germline V gene, CDR1 is LGHDT and CDR2 is YNNKEL (reference sequence). The CDR3 has 15 residues. The germline V and J ends were trimmed by 0 bases and 1 base, with 7 bases remaining between them. The CDR3 reads CASSQDELSYNEQFF. In DNA form, the CDR3 reads TGTGCCAGCAGCCAAGATGAGCTTTCCTACAATGAGCAGTTCTTC.

This clonotype was counted ten times or more. Here the CDR3 reads CASSLSGIEAFF. The CDR3 bases are TGTGCCAGCAGTTTATCAGGGATTGAAGCTTTCTTT. The V gene is TRBV12-3 or TRBV12-4, the J gene TRBJ1-1; D possibly corresponds to TRBD1 (5 bases). CDR3 length equals 12 residues. Trimming cost V 2 bases and J 7 bases, with 8 bases left between them.

This clonotype was counted at least ten times. The genes are TRBV4-1 and TRBJ1-5; 7 bases fit TRBD1. The CDR3 length is 15 residues. J lost 6 bases, V lost 1 base, and 6 bases had no gene match. Germline V CDR1 and CDR2: MGHRA, YSYEKL. This CDR3 reads CASSQGNRGGQPQHF. The CDR3 nucleotides read TGCGCCAGCAGCCAAGGGAACAGGGGAGGTCAGCCCCAGCATTTT.

This clonotype has more than one count but fewer than ten. The V call is TRBV19, the J call TRBJ2-1; 10 bases line up with TRBD1. The V segment lost 9 bases and the J segment 9 bases; nucleotides outside the gene matches: 14. The CDR3 consists of 15 residues. Germline V gene data show CDR1 as LNHDA and CDR2 as SQIVND (reference sequence). The chain's CDR3 is CASDYGTGVLREQFF. CDR3 bases: TGTGCCAGCGACTACGGGACAGGGGTATTGCGTGAGCAGTTCTTC.

This clonotype was seen more than once but under ten times. J is TRBJ2-7 and V is TRBV2; no clear D gene. V dropped 4 bases and J dropped 4 bases, with 11 bases sitting between them. Looked up from germline, CDR1 is SNHLY and CDR2 is FYNNEI. This CDR3 is 13 amino acids long. This chain's CDR3 is CASSVRGRYEQYF. The CDR3 bases are TGTGCCAGCAGTGTTAGAGGTCGGTACGAGCAGTACTTC.

This clonotype appeared a few times. The chain couples TRBV3-1 to TRBJ2-5; 7 bases are shared with TRBD1. Germline V lookup: CDR1 LGHDT, CDR2 YNNKEL (reference sequence). The junction had 7 bases not matched to a gene; V was cut back by 3 bases and J by 3 bases. The CDR3 loop spans 15 amino acids. CDR3 nucleotide sequence: TGTGCCAGCAGCCATCGAACAGGGGTGGAAGAGACCCAGTACTTC. It encodes CASSHRTGVEETQYF.

At least ten counts were recorded for this clonotype. The chain couples TRBV7-2 to TRBJ2-3, with 12 bases that match TRBD2. The CDR3 has 16 residues. CDR1 is SGHTA, CDR2 FQGNSA, per germline. Trimming cost V 2 bases and J 5 bases; bases outside gene matches: 5. CDR3 DNA sequence: TGTGCCAGCAGCTTAAGGCTAGCGGGGGGGGGAGATACGCAGTATTTT. Its translation: CASSLRLAGGGDTQYF.

This clonotype was seen repeatedly, ten times or more. V and J are TRBV5-6 and TRBJ2-7; a possible D gene is TRBD1 (7 bases). The V end lost 0 bases, the J end lost 2 bases, and 15 bases lay between the germline ends. Germline V lookup: CDR1 SGHDT, CDR2 YYEEEE. The CDR3 is 16 amino acids. As DNA, the CDR3 is TGTGCCAGCAGCTTGGGCCCCGGGGGACAGACCTACGAGCAGTACTTC. Encoded protein: CASSLGPGGQTYEQYF.

The chain couples TRBV12-3 or TRBV12-4 to TRBJ1-5, with D possibly matching TRBD1 (6 bases). This CDR3 contains 14 residues. Between the trimmed V and J ends, which lost 2 bases and 6 bases, there was a span of 11 bases. The CDR3 nucleotides are TGTGCCAGCAGTTTAAAACAGGGTTTTCAGCCCCAGCATTTT. This sequence encodes CASSLKQGFQPQHF.